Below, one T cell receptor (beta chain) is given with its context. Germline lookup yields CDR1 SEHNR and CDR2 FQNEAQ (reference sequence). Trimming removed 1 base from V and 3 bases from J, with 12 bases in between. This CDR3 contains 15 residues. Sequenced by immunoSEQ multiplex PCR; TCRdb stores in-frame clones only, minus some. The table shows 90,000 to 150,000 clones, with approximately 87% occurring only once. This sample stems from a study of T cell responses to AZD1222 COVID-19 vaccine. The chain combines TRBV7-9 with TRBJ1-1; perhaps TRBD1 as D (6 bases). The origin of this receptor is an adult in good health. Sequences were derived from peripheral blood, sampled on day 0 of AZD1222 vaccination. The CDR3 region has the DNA TGTGCCAGCAGCTTAGGGTCAGGGGACGACACTGAAGCTTTCTTT. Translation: CASSLGSGDDTEAFF.